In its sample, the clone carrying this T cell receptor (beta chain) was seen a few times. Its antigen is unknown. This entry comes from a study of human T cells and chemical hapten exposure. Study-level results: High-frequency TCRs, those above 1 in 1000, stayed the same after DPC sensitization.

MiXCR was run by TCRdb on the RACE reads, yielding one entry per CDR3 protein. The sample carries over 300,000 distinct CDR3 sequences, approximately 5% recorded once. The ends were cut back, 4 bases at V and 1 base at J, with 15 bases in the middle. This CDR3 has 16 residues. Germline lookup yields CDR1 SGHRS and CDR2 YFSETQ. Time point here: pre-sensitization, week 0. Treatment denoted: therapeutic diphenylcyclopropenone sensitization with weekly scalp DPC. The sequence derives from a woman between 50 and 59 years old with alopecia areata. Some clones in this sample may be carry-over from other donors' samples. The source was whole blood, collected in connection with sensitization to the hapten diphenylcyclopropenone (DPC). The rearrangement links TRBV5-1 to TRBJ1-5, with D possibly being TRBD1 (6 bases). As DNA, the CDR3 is TGCGCCAGCAGCCTCAACCCTCAGGGGAGCAATCAGCCCCAGCATTTT. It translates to CASSLNPQGSNQPQHF.